These 23 T cell receptor beta chains share one sample of origin, sequenced in a study of T cell responses to AZD1222 COVID-19 vaccine. Produced via immunoSEQ multiplex PCR; TCRdb's table is partial and in-frame only. In the table there are some 90,000 clones, approximately 91% of which are singletons. The starting material was peripheral blood, obtained on day 0 of AZD1222 vaccination. These receptors were obtained from an adult in good health.

V gene TRBV5-1 combines with J gene TRBJ1-1; 7 nucleotides agree with TRBD1. CDR3 length equals 16 residues. Germline V gene lookup returns CDR1 SGHRS and CDR2 YFSETQ. Trimming took 6 bases from V and 6 from J; bases not matched to a gene: 17. The CDR3 reads CASTFQAGGGGPEAFF. The CDR3 DNA sequence: TGCGCCAGCACATTTCAGGCAGGGGGAGGAGGGCCTGAAGCTTTCTTT.

The V and J genes are TRBV7-8 and TRBJ2-2, with D perhaps TRBD2 (5 bases). CDR3 length: 14 amino acids. Germline V gene sequence: CDR1 SGHVS, CDR2 FQNEAQ. With 5 bases removed from V and 2 bases from J, the gap between germline ends came to 9 bases. The CDR3 here is CASSRGLNTGELFF. CDR3 bases: TGTGCCAGCAGCCGCGGGCTTAACACCGGGGAGCTGTTTTTT.

This chain uses TRBV2 with TRBJ1-4; the D is unclear. Germline V gene lookup returns CDR1 SNHLY and CDR2 FYNNEI. Trimming removed 5 bases at V and 5 bases at J, with 12 bases between. The CDR3 contains 14 residues. The CDR3 loop reads CASSREQLNEKLFF. In nucleotides, the CDR3 is TGTGCCAGCAGTAGGGAACAGTTAAATGAAAAACTGTTTTTT.

The chain recombines TRBV15 with TRBJ1-4; D is uncertain. CDR1 is LNHNV and CDR2 is YYDKDF in the germline V gene (reference sequence). The CDR3 totals 11 residues. V lost 0 bases and J lost 7, with 0 bases in between. The CDR3 here is CATSRDEKLFF. The CDR3 nucleotides read TGTGCCACCAGCAGAGATGAAAAACTGTTTTTT.

The chain joins TRBV7-2 to TRBJ2-7; tentative D call: TRBD2 (5 bases). The ends were cut back, 2 bases at V and 0 bases at J, with 11 bases in the middle. The CDR3 extends over 15 amino acids. In germline, CDR1 is SGHTA, CDR2 FQGNSA. The CDR3 region is CASSLRSGSSYEQYF. CDR3 coding DNA: TGTGCCAGCAGCTTACGAAGCGGATCCTCCTACGAGCAGTACTTC.

The chain uses TRBV5-8 and TRBJ1-4; no firm D call. There are 15 residues in the CDR3. The germline CDR1 and CDR2 sequences are SGHTS and YDEGEE. V was clipped by 6 bases and J by 4 bases, with 16 bases between them. The CDR3 is CASTPGQTINEKLFF. CDR3 DNA sequence: TGTGCCAGCACCCCCGGGCAGACTATTAATGAAAAACTGTTTTTT.

The chain recombines TRBV5-4 with TRBJ2-1, with 11 bases matching TRBD2. In germline, CDR1 is SGHNT, CDR2 YYREEE (reference sequence). The CDR3 covers 16 residues. The CDR3 DNA reads as TGTGCGGCCGTGGCTAGCGGGGGGCTCTCCTACAATGAGCAGTTCTTC. It yields the protein CAAVASGGLSYNEQFF.

The chain recombines TRBV29-1 with TRBJ1-5, with TRBD1 matching 9 bases. With V trimmed by 4 bases and J by 2 bases, 0 bases remained unmatched. Germline V gives CDR1 SQVTM, CDR2 ANQGSEA. This CDR3 comprises 13 residues. CDR3 sequence reads: CSVGDRGNQPQHF. The CDR3 DNA reads as TGCAGCGTTGGGGACAGGGGCAATCAGCCCCAGCATTTT.

CDR3 nucleotides: TGTGCCAGCAGCTTGGGTTCCAGGGAGGGAGAGACCCAGTACTTC. Protein sequence: CASSLGSREGETQYF. The rearrangement uses TRBV5-4 and TRBJ2-5; 7 nucleotides line up with TRBD2. The CDR3 is made up of 15 amino acids. The trim removed 0 bases at V and 4 bases at J, leaving 6 bases unmatched. Looked up from germline, CDR1 is SGHNT and CDR2 is YYREEE (reference sequence).

The chain's CDR3 is CASSLERRGYEQYF. DNA for the CDR3: TGTGCCAGCAGTTTAGAGCGCAGGGGCTACGAGCAGTACTTC. The chain joins TRBV28 to TRBJ2-7, with a tentative D call TRBD1 (6 bases). This CDR3 region has 14 residues. The germline V and J ends were trimmed by 2 bases and 3 bases, with 11 bases remaining between them. The V gene's germline CDR1 is MDHEN and CDR2 SYDVKM.

This clone was seen once. The chain employs TRBV4-1 and TRBJ1-2, with 12 positions matching TRBD1. CDR3 length: 16 amino acids. Germline V lookup: CDR1 MGHRA, CDR2 YSYEKL. J lost 2 bases, V lost 6 bases, and 7 bases had no gene match. The CDR3 region has the DNA TGCGCCAGCAGTCCCGGGACAGGGGGCACCAACTATGGCTACACCTTC. Protein sequence: CASSPGTGGTNYGYTF.

V usage is TRBV19 and J usage is TRBJ2-1; D unclear. Per germline, CDR1 LNHDA and CDR2 SQIVND (reference sequence). V was cut by 7 bases and J by 7 bases, with 11 bases left in between. The CDR3 is 12 residues long. CDR3 protein: CASTPGFNEQFF. The CDR3, as DNA: TGTGCCAGTACCCCCGGTTTTAATGAGCAGTTCTTC.

V gene TRBV5-4 combines with J gene TRBJ1-5, with a weak D call TRBD1 (6 bases). The germline V gene encodes CDR1 SGHNT and CDR2 YYREEE (reference sequence). V shed 4 bases and J shed 2 bases, with 10 bases lying between them. The CDR3 length is 14 residues. Written as DNA, the CDR3 is TGTGCCAGCAGCCTACAGGGAGGCAATCAGCCCCAGCATTTT. It is translated as CASSLQGGNQPQHF.

The gene calls are TRBV10-3 and TRBJ2-2, with 8 bases lining up with TRBD1. The V and J ends lost 7 bases and 2 bases, in that order; junction bases with no gene match: 9. CDR1 and CDR2 (germline): ENHRY, SYGVKD. This CDR3 contains 16 residues. In nucleotides, the CDR3 is TGTGCCATCACCTCAGGGGGCGCGTATAACACCGGGGAGCTGTTTTTT. Translated: CAITSGGAYNTGELFF.

This rearrangement joins TRBV24-1 to TRBJ2-7, with D maybe TRBD2 (5 bases). V lost 2 bases, J lost 6 bases, and 10 bases lay in between. Germline loops: CDR1 KGHDR, CDR2 SFDVKD. CDR3 size: 13 residues. The CDR3 region is CATSDSPGGEQYF. CDR3 coding DNA: TGTGCCACCAGTGATTCCCCAGGAGGCGAGCAGTACTTC.

This chain joins TRBV12-3 or TRBV12-4 and TRBJ2-2; either TRBD1 or TRBD2 may supply D (6 bases each). Trimming stripped 7 bases from V and 9 bases from J, with 12 bases between. The CDR3 sequence is 12 residues long. CDR3 protein: CASTIGGRELFF. Written as DNA, the CDR3 is TGTGCCAGCACCATAGGGGGGAGGGAGCTGTTTTTT.

The V gene is TRBV19, the J gene TRBJ1-6, with D unclear. This CDR3 has 14 residues. The germline CDR1 and CDR2 sequences are LNHDA and SQIVND (reference sequence). V was cut by 5 bases and J by 9 bases, with 14 bases left in between. CDR3 in DNA: TGTGCCAGTAGTGCGGGCCCTTTGGGTTCACCCCTCCACTTT. Protein product: CASSAGPLGSPLHF.

The chain employs TRBV7-3 and TRBJ1-2; D is perhaps TRBD1 (5 bases). Germline V lookup: CDR1 SGHTA, CDR2 FQGTGA. The CDR3 totals 14 residues. V lost 5 bases to trimming and J lost 4 bases, with 14 bases between them. The CDR3 sequence: CASSPRGGPYGYTF. The DNA for the CDR3 is TGTGCCAGCAGCCCCCGGGGCGGACCCTATGGCTACACCTTC.

The chain joins TRBV9 to TRBJ1-5; D is ambiguous. CDR3 size: 13 residues. Trimming took 3 bases from V and 0 from J, leaving 4 bases between them. Germline V gives CDR1 SGDLS, CDR2 YYNGEE. The CDR3 DNA follows: TGTGCCAGCAGCGAAAATAGCAATCAGCCCCAGCATTTT. Residues: CASSENSNQPQHF.

This sequence joins TRBV6-5 and TRBJ2-7, with TRBD2 matching 7 bases. Germline V gives CDR1 MNHEY, CDR2 SVGAGI. With 6 bases clipped from V and 5 bases from J, the junction kept 7 bases outside the gene matches. The CDR3 covers 13 residues. CDR3 nucleotide sequence: TGTGCCAGCAGCAATAACCTAGCGGACGAGCAGTACTTC. Translation: CASSNNLADEQYF.

The chain combines TRBV9 with TRBJ2-1, with D maybe TRBD2 (5 bases). V dropped 4 bases and J dropped 6 bases, with 14 bases sitting between them. The CDR3 has 14 residues. The germline V gene encodes CDR1 SGDLS and CDR2 YYNGEE. The CDR3 DNA sequence: TGTGCCAGCAGCCCCCGGACTCTACCCAATGAGCAGTTCTTC. Translated: CASSPRTLPNEQFF. Full variable domain (remainder filled in from reference TRBV9 and TRBJ2-1): DSGVTQTPKHLITATGQRVTLRCSPRSGDLSVYWYQQSLDQGLQFLIQYYNGEERAKGNILERFSAQQFPDLHSELNLSSLELGDSALYFCASSPRTLPNEQFFGPGTRLTVL.

This clone came up once. The chain carries TRBV7-2 and TRBJ1-1, with a possible D match to TRBD1 (6 bases). The CDR3 spans 15 residues. V lost 1 base and J lost 0, with 9 bases in between. From germline, CDR1 is SGHTA and CDR2 FQGNSA. The CDR3 is CASSLGTVMNTEAFF. DNA of the CDR3: TGTGCCAGCAGCTTAGGGACAGTCATGAACACTGAAGCTTTCTTT.

The chain's CDR3 is CAWSGGPYGYTF. The CDR3 DNA reads as TGTGCCTGGAGTGGGGGCCCTTATGGCTACACCTTC. The rearrangement joins TRBV30 to TRBJ1-2, with D tentatively TRBD1 (5 bases). Deletions cut 1 base from V and 5 bases from J, with 8 bases between. The CDR3 has 12 residues. The V gene's germline CDR1 is GTSNPN and CDR2 SVGIG (reference sequence).